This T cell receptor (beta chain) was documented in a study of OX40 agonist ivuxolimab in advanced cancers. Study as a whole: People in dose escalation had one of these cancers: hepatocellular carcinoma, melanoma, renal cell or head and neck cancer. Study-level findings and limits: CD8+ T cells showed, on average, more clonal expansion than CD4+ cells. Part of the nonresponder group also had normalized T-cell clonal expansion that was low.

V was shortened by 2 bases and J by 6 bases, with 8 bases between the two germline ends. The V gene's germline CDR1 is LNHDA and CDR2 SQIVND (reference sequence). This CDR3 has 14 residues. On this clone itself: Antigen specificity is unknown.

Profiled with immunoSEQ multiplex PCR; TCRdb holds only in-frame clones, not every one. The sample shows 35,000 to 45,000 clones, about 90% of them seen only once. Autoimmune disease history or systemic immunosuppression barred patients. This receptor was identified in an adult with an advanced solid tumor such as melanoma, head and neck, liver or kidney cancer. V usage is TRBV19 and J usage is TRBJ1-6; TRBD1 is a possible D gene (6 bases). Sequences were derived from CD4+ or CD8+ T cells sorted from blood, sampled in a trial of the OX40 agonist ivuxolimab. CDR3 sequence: CASSITGTNSPLHF. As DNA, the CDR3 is TGTGCCAGTAGTATAACAGGGACTAATTCACCCCTCCACTTT.